This T cell receptor beta chain appears in the sequencing data of a study of PD-L1 blockade in urothelial cancer. Produced via immunoSEQ multiplex PCR; TCRdb's table is partial and in-frame only. Among 35,000 to 45,000 clones listed, 91% were seen once. The time point denotes: pretreatment peripheral blood. CDR1 is MNHEY and CDR2 is SMNVEV in the germline V gene (reference sequence). Germline trimming cut 4 bases from V and 5 bases from J; bases unmatched to any gene: 8. This CDR3 contains 15 residues. V is TRBV27 and J is TRBJ1-5, with 7 bases fitting TRBD1. This specimen was PBMCs, taken around atezolizumab (anti-PD-L1) treatment. This receptor was identified in an older woman with urothelial cancer. The CDR3 nucleotides are TGTGCCAGCAGTTCGACAGGGTGGGGTGATCAGCCCCAGCATTTT. This gives the protein CASSSTGWGDQPQHF.